This T cell receptor beta chain was recorded in a study of CD8 T cells in Susac syndrome. Study findings and constraints: The study conceded that its TCR sequencing and HLA analysis involved relatively few individuals.

It was with random hexamers that about 0.45 to 1 ug RNA was reverse transcribed. Using its own MiXCR run on the immunoSEQ multiplex PCR reads, TCRdb lists one record per CDR3 protein. There are a few hundred thousand distinct CDR3 sequences in the sample; around 85% occur only once, and under 0.15% lies in the top ten. The germline V gene encodes CDR1 SNHLY and CDR2 FYNNEI. The CDR3 sequence is 14 residues long. After removal of 8 bases from V and 1 base from J, the junction contained 5 bases not matched to a gene. Comment on this clonotype: As yet, its antigen is unknown.

The T cells that were sequenced for TCR beta were CD8+ and CD4+ cells from blood. FACS enriched CD8+ TEMRA cells, while bulk CD8+ and CD4+ were negatively isolated. The sequence derives from a human donor with multiple sclerosis. This chain links TRBV2 with TRBJ1-5; 7 bases line up with TRBD1. Sequencing was done on a sample of CD8+ T cells from PBMCs. CDR3 DNA sequence: TGTGCCAGCTGGGACAGTATCAGCAATCAGCCCCAGCATTTT. Its translation is CASWDSISNQPQHF.